These 13 T cell receptor beta chains originate from one sample sequenced in a study of neurological immune-mediated disorders. One entry per CDR3 protein, called by TCRdb with MiXCR from the 5' RACE reads. The sample holds 50,000 to 85,000 distinct CDR3 sequences; roughly 5.6% are singletons and the top ten take around 2.8%. The sample consisted of PBMCs. Receptor source: a woman aged 30 to 39 with multiple sclerosis.

This chain links TRBV5-6 with TRBJ1-2, with D uncertain. This CDR3 is built from 14 residues. V lost 2 bases to trimming and J lost 2 bases, with 10 bases between them. Germline loops: CDR1 SGHDT, CDR2 YYEEEE. The CDR3 reads CASSFPERNYGYTF. DNA of the CDR3: TGTGCCAGCAGCTTTCCCGAAAGAAACTATGGCTACACCTTC.

This clonotype has at least ten counts. The rearrangement uses TRBV11-2 and TRBJ1-1; tentative D call: TRBD1 (5 bases). Germline V gene lookup returns CDR1 SGHAT and CDR2 FQNNGV. CDR3 length: 16 residues. Trimming stripped 5 bases from V and 3 bases from J, with 19 bases between. CDR3 DNA sequence: TGTGCCAGCAGCCTCGAGGGCGGGGGAATAGACACTGAAGCTTTCTTT. Amino acids: CASSLEGGGIDTEAFF.

This clonotype was detected only a few times. Sequence at one end of the junction differs from germline and may be a read error. The CDR3 DNA is TGTGCCAGCAGTTGGGGACCCCGGGGCCAGCCCCAGAATTTT. Translating gives CASSWGPRGQPQNF. J is TRBJ1-5 and V is TRBV28; possible D gene TRBD1, 5 bases. The CDR3 spans 14 residues. Germline V lookup: CDR1 MDHEN, CDR2 SYDVKM.

This clonotype was counted ten times or more. The chain employs TRBV10-3 and TRBJ2-3; D gene uncertain. From germline, CDR1 is ENHRY and CDR2 SYGVKD. V was shortened by 4 bases and J by 0 bases, with 11 bases between the two germline ends. The length of the CDR3 is 15 residues. This chain's CDR3 is CAISVKALSTDTQYF. The CDR3 region has the DNA TGTGCCATCAGTGTTAAGGCATTAAGCACAGATACGCAGTATTTT.

There are many counts of this clonotype. The chain carries TRBV5-1 and TRBJ1-4; D is unresolved. The length of the CDR3 is 14 residues. The germline V and J ends were trimmed by 4 bases and 7 bases, with 14 bases remaining between them. Looked up from germline, CDR1 is SGHRS and CDR2 is YFSETQ. CDR3 nucleotide sequence: TGCGCCAGCAGCGAGGGCCCGGCTGGTGAAAAACTGTTTTTT. Translation gives CASSEGPAGEKLFF.

This clonotype was recorded at least ten times. The chain employs TRBV28 and TRBJ1-3; D perhaps matches TRBD1 (5 bases). V was cut by 10 bases and J by 1 base, with 8 bases left in between. CDR1 is MDHEN and CDR2 is SYDVKM in the germline V gene. This CDR3 is 12 amino acids long. CDR3: CAIGGSGNTIYF. Written as DNA, the CDR3 is TGTGCCATCGGGGGTTCTGGAAACACCATATATTTT.

The chain uses TRBV6-5 and TRBJ1-6, with D possibly TRBD1 on 5 matching bases. The V and J ends lost 0 bases and 9 bases respectively, with 21 bases between them. The CDR3 covers 18 residues. Per the germline V gene, CDR1 is MNHEY and CDR2 is SVGAGI. CDR3 nucleotide sequence: TGTGCCAGCAGTTACTCGGGCCAGGGAAGCACGGGGGGTTCACCCCTCCACTTT. The encoded protein is CASSYSGQGSTGGSPLHF.

This clonotype was seen many times. V gene TRBV29-1 combines with J gene TRBJ1-4; TRBD1 is a possible D gene (5 bases). V was trimmed by 4 bases and J by 7 bases, leaving 10 bases between them. The CDR3 consists of 12 residues. CDR1 is SQVTM, CDR2 ANQGSEA, per germline. Here the CDR3 DNA reads TGCAGCGTTGGACGGAGGGGTGAAAAACTGTTTTTT. Translated, it gives CSVGRRGEKLFF.

This clonotype was counted between two and nine times. No conserved phenylalanine or tryptophan ends this CDR3, so it is likely a read error. V and J are TRBV20-1 and TRBJ2-1, with D uncertain. Trimming took off 6 bases at V and 4 bases at J, with 13 bases between the two ends. CDR1 is DFQATT, CDR2 SNEGSKA, per germline (reference sequence). The CDR3 is made up of 13 amino acids. The CDR3 region has the DNA TGCAGTGCCTCTACGGAGACTTACAATGAGCAGTTCAAC. Amino acids: CSASTETYNEQFN.

J is TRBJ2-5 and V is TRBV5-1, with 8 bases lining up with TRBD1. CDR3 length: 16 amino acids. Germline values: CDR1 SGHRS, CDR2 YFSETQ. With V trimmed by 0 bases and J by 4 bases, 8 bases remained unmatched. CDR3 sequence reads: CASSLDPGGRGETQYF. The CDR3 coding sequence is TGCGCCAGCAGCTTGGATCCAGGGGGCAGGGGAGAGACCCAGTACTTC.

This chain joins TRBV5-1 and TRBJ2-1; 8 nucleotides agree with TRBD2. This CDR3 has 15 residues. J was trimmed by 4 bases and V by 0 bases; bases with no gene match: 3. Germline CDR1 and CDR2: SGHRS and YFSETQ. The CDR3 loop is CASSLGLATYNEQFF. The CDR3 nucleotides read TGCGCCAGCAGCTTGGGACTAGCGACATACAATGAGCAGTTCTTC. Supplemented by reference TRBV5-1 and TRBJ2-1, the full variable domain reads KAGVTQTPRYLIKTRGQQVTLSCSPISGHRSVSWYQQTPGQGLQFLFEYFSETQRNKGNFPGRFSGRQFSNSRSEMNVSTLELGDSALYLCASSLGLATYNEQFFGPGTRLTVL.

At least ten counts were recorded for this clonotype. V usage is TRBV20-1 and J usage is TRBJ2-7, with TRBD1 as a possible D gene (6 bases). CDR1 and CDR2 (germline): DFQATT, SNEGSKA (reference sequence). The length of the CDR3 is 16 residues. Trimming left V 0 bases short and J 2 bases short, with 17 bases between. The CDR3 DNA reads as TGCAGTGCTAGAGATTTTTTGGCAGGGGAAACCTACGAGCAGTACTTC. Amino acids: CSARDFLAGETYEQYF.

This clonotype was found a few times. Possible read error: a much larger clone is one base away. The V call is TRBV27, the J call TRBJ1-1; D may be TRBD1 (5 bases). The CDR3 totals 14 residues. Germline V gene sequence: CDR1 MNHEY, CDR2 SMNVEV (reference sequence). The CDR3 region has the DNA TGTGCCAGCAGTACTATAACCGGGACCTCAAGCTTGGTCTTT. Amino acids: CASSTITGTSSLVF.